The 15 T cell receptor beta chains reported below all come from one sample, sequenced in a study of cytomegalovirus exposure and HLA in healthy donors. Primers for the PCR totalled 60 Vbeta and 13 Jbeta. The assay was immunoSEQ multiplex PCR, and TCRdb's table has in-frame clones only and misses some. The sample records some 120,000 clones, about two thirds being singletons. The sequenced sample was PBMCs. The receptors originated from a woman in her forties in good health and CMV-seropositive.

The chain employs TRBV6-5 and TRBJ1-1; possible D gene TRBD1, 5 bases. Trimming took 6 bases from V and 1 from J, leaving 15 bases between them. The CDR3 covers 15 residues. The V gene's germline CDR1 is MNHEY and CDR2 SVGAGI. As DNA, the CDR3 is TGTGCCAGCAGCCGCACGGGACTCCGGAACACTGAAGCTTTCTTT. It translates to CASSRTGLRNTEAFF.

The chain links TRBV15 to TRBJ1-2, with D uncertain. Deletions cut 4 bases from V and 1 base from J, with 10 bases between. This CDR3 is 14 amino acids long. CDR1 LNHNV and CDR2 YYDKDF come from the germline V gene (reference sequence). The CDR3 DNA reads as TGTGCCACCAGCAAACAGTACCTTAACTATGGCTACACCTTC. Translating gives CATSKQYLNYGYTF.

V is TRBV2 and J is TRBJ1-4; possibly TRBD1 for D (5 bases). Trimming took off 6 bases at V and 8 bases at J, with 13 bases between the two ends. The germline V gene has CDR1 SNHLY and CDR2 FYNNEI. CDR3 size: 13 residues. CDR3 residues: CASRPAGIEKLFF. DNA for the CDR3: TGTGCCAGCAGGCCGGCAGGGATAGAAAAACTGTTTTTT.

The chain links TRBV18 to TRBJ2-7, with D maybe TRBD1 (5 bases). Germline CDR1 and CDR2: KGHSH and LQKENI. The CDR3 contains 15 residues. V lost 3 bases and J 2 bases, leaving 14 bases between the germline ends. Written as DNA, the CDR3 is TGTGCCAGCTCACCTCAGGGTCCTTCCCCCTACGAGCAGTACTTC. It translates to CASSPQGPSPYEQYF.

This clone has just a few counts. The chain joins TRBV4-3 to TRBJ1-4, with TRBD1 identical over 7 bases. V was clipped by 4 bases and J by 8 bases; unmatched bases: 10. The V gene's germline CDR1 is LGHNA and CDR2 YSLEER. The CDR3 runs to 15 residues. This CDR3 is CASSRDRVGLEKLFF. CDR3 nucleotide sequence: TGCGCCAGCAGCCGTGACAGGGTTGGGCTGGAAAAACTGTTTTTT.

The chain uses TRBV19 and TRBJ1-1; D unresolved. The CDR3 consists of 14 residues. The germline CDR1 and CDR2 sequences are LNHDA and SQIVND (reference sequence). Trimming left V 4 bases short and J 0 bases short, with 9 bases between. CDR3 coding DNA: TGTGCCAGTAGTACCCGGGTCTTGAACACTGAAGCTTTCTTT. Amino acids: CASSTRVLNTEAFF.

The chain couples TRBV5-1 to TRBJ2-3; 7 nucleotides agree with TRBD1. The CDR3 is 15 residues long. After removal of 0 bases from V and 4 bases from J, the junction contained 5 bases not matched to a gene. In germline, CDR1 is SGHRS, CDR2 YFSETQ. In DNA form, the CDR3 reads TGCGCCAGCAGCTTGGCCAACAGGGGCCCAGATACGCAGTATTTT. Its protein is CASSLANRGPDTQYF. Using reference TRBV5-1 and TRBJ2-3 for the parts outside the CDR3, the full variable domain is KAGVTQTPRYLIKTRGQQVTLSCSPISGHRSVSWYQQTPGQGLQFLFEYFSETQRNKGNFPGRFSGRQFSNSRSEMNVSTLELGDSALYLCASSLANRGPDTQYFGPGTRLTVL.

The chain couples TRBV6-5 to TRBJ2-7, with D tentatively TRBD2 (6 bases). V shed 8 bases and J shed 9 bases, with 11 bases lying between them. The germline gives CDR1 MNHEY, CDR2 SVGAGI. There are 10 residues in the CDR3. This chain's CDR3 is CASGPGRQYF. CDR3 bases: TGTGCCAGCGGCCCCGGGAGGCAGTACTTC.

This chain connects TRBV7-2 to TRBJ2-3, with D unclear. Trimming pared 2 bases from V and 3 bases from J, leaving 6 bases between. This CDR3 is built from 13 residues. Germline V lookup: CDR1 SGHTA, CDR2 FQGNSA. In DNA form, the CDR3 reads TGTGCCAGCAGCTTAATTCTAACAGATACGCAGTATTTT. This gives the protein CASSLILTDTQYF.

This clone occurred a few times. The chain uses TRBV7-3 and TRBJ1-1, with D unresolved. V was cut by 3 bases and J by 1 base, with 6 bases left in between. Germline V gives CDR1 SGHTA, CDR2 FQGTGA. The CDR3 loop spans 13 amino acids. CDR3 DNA: TGTGCCAGCAGCTTTAACAAGAACACTGAAGCTTTCTTT. It specifies CASSFNKNTEAFF. Using reference TRBV7-3 and TRBJ1-1 for the parts outside the CDR3, the full variable domain is GAGVSQTPSNKVTEKGKYVELRCDPISGHTALYWYRQSLGQGPEFLIYFQGTGAADDSGLPNDRFFAVRPEGSVSTLKIQRTERGDSAVYLCASSFNKNTEAFFGQGTRLTVV.

The rearrangement joins TRBV5-1 to TRBJ1-1, with D possibly matching TRBD1 (6 bases). The germline CDR1 and CDR2 sequences are SGHRS and YFSETQ. The CDR3 spans 12 residues. Trimming took 3 bases from V and 8 from J, leaving 11 bases between them. The CDR3 spells CASSSGTPEAFF. For the CDR3, the DNA is TGCGCCAGCAGCTCCGGGACACCAGAAGCTTTCTTT.

For the CDR3, the DNA is TGTGCCAGCAGCGTAGGGGTTGGGCACGAGCAGTACTTC. Its translation: CASSVGVGHEQYF. The V and J genes are TRBV9 and TRBJ2-7; the D is unclear. V was trimmed by 0 bases and J by 5 bases, leaving 9 bases between them. This CDR3 region has 13 residues. Germline values: CDR1 SGDLS, CDR2 YYNGEE.

V usage is TRBV4-3 and J usage is TRBJ2-7; no reliable D call. Trimming took 4 bases from V and 1 from J, leaving 14 bases between them. The CDR3 loop spans 15 amino acids. Looked up from germline, CDR1 is LGHNA and CDR2 is YSLEER. This CDR3 is CASSPLAGTSYEQYF. Written as DNA, the CDR3 is TGCGCCAGCAGCCCCCTCGCAGGTACTTCCTACGAGCAGTACTTC.

The V gene is TRBV5-1, the J gene TRBJ2-2, with 7 bases that match TRBD2. The V and J ends lost 4 bases and 1 base, in that order; junction bases with no gene match: 1. The germline gives CDR1 SGHRS, CDR2 YFSETQ. This CDR3 has 14 amino acids. As DNA, the CDR3 is TGCGCCAGCAGCCCGGGGGGGAACACCGGGGAGCTGTTTTTT. This codes for CASSPGGNTGELFF.

This clone was recorded a few times. The chain recombines TRBV5-1 with TRBJ2-2; the match to TRBD2 covers 7 bases. The CDR3 runs 15 residues. Looked up from germline, CDR1 is SGHRS and CDR2 is YFSETQ. The ends lost 5 bases at V and 8 bases at J; junction bases unmatched: 12. CDR3 DNA: TGCGCCAGCAGTCTCACCAGCGGGGTTCCTGGGGAGCTGTTTTTT. Amino acids: CASSLTSGVPGELFF.